This record looks at one T cell receptor (beta chain) sequence and its context. Germline trimming cut 5 bases from V and 4 bases from J; bases unmatched to any gene: 16. The CDR3 consists of 18 residues. Germline V gives CDR1 MNHNY, CDR2 SVGAGI (reference sequence). The sample is drawn from a study of blood T cell repertoires in COVID-19. Study-wide background: Samples representing acute and convalescent COVID-19 were sourced from the United States, Italy and Spain. Sources were T cells, B-cell-depleted T cells, or PBMCs; the material itself was cDNA or gDNA.

Methods used by the authors: It was from reference gene primer amplification that nucleated cell counts were estimated. Profiled with immunoSEQ multiplex PCR; TCRdb holds only in-frame clones, not every one. That table gives V, J and clone size, and the DNA gave D and trimming. The top ten clones hold approximately 52% of a sample with about 63,000 clones, around 76% of them seen once. The receptor comes from a woman over 75 with acute or convalescent COVID-19. The rearrangement joins TRBV6-6 to TRBJ2-5; 10 bases map to TRBD2. Sequenced material: peripheral blood. CDR3: CASSPWVAGGRSGETQYF. The CDR3 DNA reads as TGTGCCAGCAGTCCCTGGGTAGCGGGAGGACGTAGCGGAGAGACCCAGTACTTC.